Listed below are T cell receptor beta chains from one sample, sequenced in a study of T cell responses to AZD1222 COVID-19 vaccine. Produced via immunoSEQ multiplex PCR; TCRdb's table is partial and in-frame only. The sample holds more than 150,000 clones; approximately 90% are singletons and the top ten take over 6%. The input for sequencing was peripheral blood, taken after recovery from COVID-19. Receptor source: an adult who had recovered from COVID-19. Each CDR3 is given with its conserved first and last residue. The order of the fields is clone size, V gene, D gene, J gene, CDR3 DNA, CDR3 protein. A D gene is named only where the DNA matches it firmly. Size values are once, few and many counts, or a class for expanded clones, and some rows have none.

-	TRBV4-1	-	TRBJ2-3	TGCGCCAGCAGTAGCACAGATACGCAGTATTTT	CASSSTDTQYF
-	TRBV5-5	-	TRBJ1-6	TGTGCCAGCAGCTTAGGGCAGCTATCCTCGCCCCTCCACTTT	CASSLGQLSSPLHF
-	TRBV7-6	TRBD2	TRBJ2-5	TGTGCCAGCAGCTTACTAGCGGGGGATCAAGAGACCCAGTACTTC	CASSLLAGDQETQYF
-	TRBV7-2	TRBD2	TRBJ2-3	TGTGCCAGCAGCTTTAACGGGAGGGGTGCAGATACGCAGTATTTT	CASSFNGRGADTQYF
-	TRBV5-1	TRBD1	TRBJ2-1	TGCGCCAGCAACGAACCGGGACAGGGGTCAAATGAGCAGTTCTTC	CASNEPGQGSNEQFF
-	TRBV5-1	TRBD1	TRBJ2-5	TGCGCCAGCAGCCCTCGGGACAGGGTCGAGACCCAGTACTTC	CASSPRDRVETQYF
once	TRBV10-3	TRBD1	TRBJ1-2	TGTGCCATCAGTGGCGGACAGGGGGTTTATGGCTACACCTTC	CAISGGQGVYGYTF
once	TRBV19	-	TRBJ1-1	TGTGCCAGTAGTGTTTCTCCGATACGGACAGTTCTTAACACTGAAGCTTTCTTT	CASSVSPIRTVLNTEAFF
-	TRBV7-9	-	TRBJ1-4	TGTGCCAGCAGCCCCCTGGGCGGACCCGAAAAACTGTTTTTT	CASSPLGGPEKLFF
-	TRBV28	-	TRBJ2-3	TGTGCCAGCAGTTTACTCCACACAGATACGCAGTATTTT	CASSLLHTDTQYF
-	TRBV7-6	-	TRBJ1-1	TGTGCCAGCAGCAGTCTCCGGGACTTGAACACTGAAGCTTTCTTT	CASSSLRDLNTEAFF
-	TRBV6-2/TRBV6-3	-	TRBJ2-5	TGTGCCAGCAGTTCCTGGGGGGAGACCCAGTACTTC	CASSSWGETQYF
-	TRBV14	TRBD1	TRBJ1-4	TGTGCCAACCGACAGGGGGCGATTGGCGGGTGTCCGTTTTTT	CANRQGAIGGCPFF
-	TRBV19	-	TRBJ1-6	TGTGCCACCAGAGGAGGGAATAATTCACCCCTCCACTTT	CATRGGNNSPLHF
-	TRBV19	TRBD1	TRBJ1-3	TGTGCCAGTAGTCTTGCAGGGGGAGACTCTGGAAACACCATATATTTT	CASSLAGGDSGNTIYF